The sequence of this T cell receptor beta chain was determined in a study of blood T cell repertoires in COVID-19. Study overall: Acute and convalescent COVID-19 samples came from the United States, Italy and Spain. T cells, B-cell-depleted T cells, or PBMCs provided the cDNA or gDNA that served as material.

The CDR3 totals 15 residues. From germline, CDR1 is MNHEY and CDR2 SMNVEV (reference sequence). Trimming at V came to 6 bases and at J to 4 bases, leaving 6 bases not matched to a gene. Profiling relied on immunoSEQ multiplex PCR, and the TCRdb table lists in-frame clones only, not all of them. This sample has roughly 300,000 clones, with 85% found just once. Individuals aged about 18 to 89 years were recruited from fewer than 30 US areas. The sequence was collected from a woman in her forties or fifties who had recovered from COVID-19. This chain links TRBV27 with TRBJ2-7; 13 positions agree with TRBD2. Sequenced input: PBMCs or T cells enriched from blood (not recorded which). CDR3 nucleotide sequence: TGTGCCAGCAGGCCGGGACTAGCGGGAATTTACGAGCAGTACTTC. Its translation: CASRPGLAGIYEQYF.